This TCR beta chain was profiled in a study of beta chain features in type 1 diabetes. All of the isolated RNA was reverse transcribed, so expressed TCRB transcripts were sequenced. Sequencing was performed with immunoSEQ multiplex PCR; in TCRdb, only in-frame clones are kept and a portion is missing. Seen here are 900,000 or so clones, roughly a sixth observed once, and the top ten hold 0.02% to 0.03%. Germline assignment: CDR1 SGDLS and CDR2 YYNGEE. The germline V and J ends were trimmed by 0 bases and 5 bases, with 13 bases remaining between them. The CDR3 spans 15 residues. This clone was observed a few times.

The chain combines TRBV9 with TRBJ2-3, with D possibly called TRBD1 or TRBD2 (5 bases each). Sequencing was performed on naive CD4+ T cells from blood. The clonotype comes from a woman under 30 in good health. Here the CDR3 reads CASSVALRGRDTQYF. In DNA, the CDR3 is TGTGCCAGCAGCGTAGCTCTCCGGGGACGAGATACGCAGTATTTT.